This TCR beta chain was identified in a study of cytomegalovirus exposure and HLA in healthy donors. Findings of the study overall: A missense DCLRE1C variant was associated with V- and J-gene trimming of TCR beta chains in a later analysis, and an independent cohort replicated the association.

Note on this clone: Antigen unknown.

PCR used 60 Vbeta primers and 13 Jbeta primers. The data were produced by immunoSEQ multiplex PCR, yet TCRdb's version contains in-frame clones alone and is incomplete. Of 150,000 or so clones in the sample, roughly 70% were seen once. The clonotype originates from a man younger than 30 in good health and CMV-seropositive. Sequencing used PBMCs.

As DNA, the CDR3 is TGTGCCAGCAGTTTATTTCCCAGCGGGAGGCTCGAGACCCAGTACTTC. Its protein product is CASSLFPSGRLETQYF. This chain uses TRBV27 with TRBJ2-5; TRBD2 matches 9 bases. Germline CDR1 reads MNHEY; CDR2 reads SMNVEV (reference sequence). V shed 1 base and J 5 bases; nucleotides not matched to a gene: 8. This CDR3 spans 16 amino acids.